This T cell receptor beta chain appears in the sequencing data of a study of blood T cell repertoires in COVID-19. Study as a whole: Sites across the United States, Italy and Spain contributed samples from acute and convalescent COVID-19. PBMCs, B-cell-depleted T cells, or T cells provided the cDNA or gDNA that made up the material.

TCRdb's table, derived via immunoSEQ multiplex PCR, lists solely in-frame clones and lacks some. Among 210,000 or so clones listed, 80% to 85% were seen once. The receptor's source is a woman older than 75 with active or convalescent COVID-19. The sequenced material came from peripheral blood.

Here the CDR3 reads CASSRDRGYEQYF. The CDR3 DNA reads TGTGCCAGTAGCCGGGACAGGGGTTACGAGCAGTACTTC. The chain joins TRBV19 to TRBJ2-7; 10 nucleotides align to TRBD1. V lost 6 bases to trimming and J lost 4 bases; unmatched junction nucleotides: 3. Germline-derived CDR1 and CDR2 are LNHDA and SQIVND (reference sequence). CDR3 length: 13 amino acids.